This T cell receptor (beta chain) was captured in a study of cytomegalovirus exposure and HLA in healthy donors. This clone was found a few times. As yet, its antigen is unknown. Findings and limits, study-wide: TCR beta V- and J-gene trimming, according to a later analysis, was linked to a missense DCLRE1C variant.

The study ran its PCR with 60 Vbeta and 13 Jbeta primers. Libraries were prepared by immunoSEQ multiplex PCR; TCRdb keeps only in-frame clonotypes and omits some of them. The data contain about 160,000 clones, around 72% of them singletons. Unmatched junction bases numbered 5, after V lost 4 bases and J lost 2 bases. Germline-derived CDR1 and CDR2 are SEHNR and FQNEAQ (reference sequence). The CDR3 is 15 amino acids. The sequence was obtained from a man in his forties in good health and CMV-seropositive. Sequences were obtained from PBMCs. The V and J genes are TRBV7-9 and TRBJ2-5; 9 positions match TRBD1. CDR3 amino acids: CASSSPGQGQETQYF. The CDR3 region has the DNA TGTGCCAGCAGCTCTCCGGGACAGGGACAAGAGACCCAGTACTTC.